Below, one T cell receptor (beta chain) is given with its context. The entry originates in a study of blood T cell repertoires in COVID-19. Cohort 3 donors were reported recovered after two negative PCRs, clearance, or symptom resolution. Germline V CDR1 and CDR2: SGDLS, YYNGEE. The CDR3 sequence is 14 residues long. Trimming took 3 bases from V and 6 from J; bases not matched to a gene: 6. The authors' processing: Amplification of reference gene primers provided the estimated nucleated cell counts. The data were produced by immunoSEQ multiplex PCR, yet TCRdb's version contains in-frame clones alone and is incomplete. Clonal size and the V and J genes are those of that table, whereas D and trimming came from the DNA. The sample yields 200,000 or so clones, around 82% seen once.

Specimen: PBMCs or T cells enriched from blood (not recorded which). This chain links TRBV9 with TRBJ1-2; TRBD1 matches at 9 bases. This TCR derives from a middle-aged man who had recovered from COVID-19. Written as DNA, the CDR3 is TGTGCCAGCAGCGAAACAGGGGGCGCGGATGGCTACACCTTC. Translation: CASSETGGADGYTF.